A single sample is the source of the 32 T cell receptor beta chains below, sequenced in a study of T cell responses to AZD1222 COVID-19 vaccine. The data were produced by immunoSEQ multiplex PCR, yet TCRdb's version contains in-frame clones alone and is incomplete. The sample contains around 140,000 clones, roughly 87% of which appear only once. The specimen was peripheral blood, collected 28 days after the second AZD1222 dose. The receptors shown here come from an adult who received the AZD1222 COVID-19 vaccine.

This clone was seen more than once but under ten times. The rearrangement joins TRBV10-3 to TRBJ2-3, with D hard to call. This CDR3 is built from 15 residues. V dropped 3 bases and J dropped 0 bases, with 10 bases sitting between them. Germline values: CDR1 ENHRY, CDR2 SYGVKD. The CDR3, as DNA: TGTGCCATCAGTGACGACGTGGCTAGCACAGATACGCAGTATTTT. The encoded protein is CAISDDVASTDTQYF.

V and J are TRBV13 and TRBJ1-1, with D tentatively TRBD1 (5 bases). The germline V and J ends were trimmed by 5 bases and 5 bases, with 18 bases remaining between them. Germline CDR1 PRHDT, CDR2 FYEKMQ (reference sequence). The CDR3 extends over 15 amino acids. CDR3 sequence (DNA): TGTGCCAGCAGCGGGCGACAGAAACCGGTGACTGAAGCTTTCTTT. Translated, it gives CASSGRQKPVTEAFF.

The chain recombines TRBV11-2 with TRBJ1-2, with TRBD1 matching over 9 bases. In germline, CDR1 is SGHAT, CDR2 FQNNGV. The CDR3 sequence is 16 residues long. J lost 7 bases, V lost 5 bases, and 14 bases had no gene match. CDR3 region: CASSPSGTGRIGGYTF. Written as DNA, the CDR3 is TGTGCCAGCAGCCCGAGCGGGACAGGGAGGATCGGTGGCTACACCTTC.

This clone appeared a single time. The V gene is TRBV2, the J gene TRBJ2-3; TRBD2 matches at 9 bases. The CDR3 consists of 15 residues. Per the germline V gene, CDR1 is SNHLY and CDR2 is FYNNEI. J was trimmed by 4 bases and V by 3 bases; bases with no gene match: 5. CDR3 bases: TGTGCCAGCAGTGATCGCGGGAGGGCCGCAGATACGCAGTATTTT. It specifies CASSDRGRAADTQYF.

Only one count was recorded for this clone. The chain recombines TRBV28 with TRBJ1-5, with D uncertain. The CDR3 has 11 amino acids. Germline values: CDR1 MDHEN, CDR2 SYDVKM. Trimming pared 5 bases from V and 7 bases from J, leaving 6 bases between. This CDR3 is CASSVEQPQHF. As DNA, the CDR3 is TGTGCCAGCAGTGTGGAACAGCCCCAGCATTTT.

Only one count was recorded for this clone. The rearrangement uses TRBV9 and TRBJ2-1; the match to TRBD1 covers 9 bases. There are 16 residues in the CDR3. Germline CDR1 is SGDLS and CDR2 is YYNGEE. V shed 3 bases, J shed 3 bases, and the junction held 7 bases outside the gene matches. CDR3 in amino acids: CASSGPGQGIYNEQFF. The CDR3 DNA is TGTGCCAGCAGCGGCCCCGGACAGGGGATCTACAATGAGCAGTTCTTC.

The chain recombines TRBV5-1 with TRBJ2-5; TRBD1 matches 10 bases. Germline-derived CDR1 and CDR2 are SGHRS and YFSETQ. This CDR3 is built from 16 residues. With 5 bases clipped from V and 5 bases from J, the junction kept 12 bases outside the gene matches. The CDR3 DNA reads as TGCGCCAGCAGACTTCCGACAGGGGGCCTCGGGGAGACCCAGTACTTC. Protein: CASRLPTGGLGETQYF.

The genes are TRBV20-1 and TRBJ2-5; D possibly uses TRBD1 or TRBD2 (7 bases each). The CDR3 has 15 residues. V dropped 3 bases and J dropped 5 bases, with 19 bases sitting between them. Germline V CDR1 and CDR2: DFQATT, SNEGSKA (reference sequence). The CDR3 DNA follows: TGCAGTGCTAGTCCCTCAGGGGGGGGATGGGAGACCCAGTACTTC. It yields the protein CSASPSGGGWETQYF.

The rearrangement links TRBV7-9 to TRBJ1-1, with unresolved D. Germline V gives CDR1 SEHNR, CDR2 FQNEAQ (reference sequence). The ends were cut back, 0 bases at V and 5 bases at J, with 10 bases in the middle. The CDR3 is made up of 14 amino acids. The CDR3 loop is CASSLASGRTEAFF. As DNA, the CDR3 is TGTGCCAGCAGCTTAGCCTCGGGGAGGACTGAAGCTTTCTTT.

CDR3 DNA: TGCAGCGTACTAGCGGGAGCGGGCAATGAGCAGTTCTTC. Protein sequence: CSVLAGAGNEQFF. V gene TRBV29-1 combines with J gene TRBJ2-1, with TRBD2 matching over 11 bases. The CDR3 is 13 amino acids. J was trimmed by 6 bases and V by 6 bases; bases with no gene match: 4. Germline CDR1 SQVTM, CDR2 ANQGSEA.

In DNA, the CDR3 is TGTGCCAGCAGCTCCTCCTGGTCGGGCGGGAGGAACTACAATGAGCAGTTCTTC. Translating it yields CASSSSWSGGRNYNEQFF. The rearrangement joins TRBV11-3 to TRBJ2-1; 8 nucleotides line up with TRBD2. J lost 3 bases, V lost 4 bases, and 14 bases had no gene match. The CDR3 is made up of 18 amino acids. Germline CDR1 reads SGHNT; CDR2 reads YENEEA.

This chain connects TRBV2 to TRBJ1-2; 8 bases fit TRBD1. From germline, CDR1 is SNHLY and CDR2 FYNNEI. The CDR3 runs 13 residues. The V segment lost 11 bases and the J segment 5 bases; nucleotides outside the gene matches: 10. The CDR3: CAGEGQVFYGYTF. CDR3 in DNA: TGTGCCGGCGAGGGACAGGTCTTTTATGGCTACACCTTC.

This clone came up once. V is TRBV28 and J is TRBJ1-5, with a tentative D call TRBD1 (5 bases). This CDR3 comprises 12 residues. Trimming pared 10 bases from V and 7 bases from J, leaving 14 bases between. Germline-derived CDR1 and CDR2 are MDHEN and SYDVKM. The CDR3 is CATGLWGQPQHF. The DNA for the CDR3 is TGTGCCACGGGTTTATGGGGCCAGCCCCAGCATTTT.

CDR3 bases: TGTGCCAGCAGCTTCCGTCTAGCGGGAGCTTCCTCCTACGAGCAGTACTTC. Its protein is CASSFRLAGASSYEQYF. V is TRBV11-2 and J is TRBJ2-7; 10 nucleotides align to TRBD2. The germline gives CDR1 SGHAT, CDR2 FQNNGV. The CDR3 sequence is 17 residues long. Losses at the gene ends were 3 bases for V and 0 bases for J; bases not matched to a gene: 8. Together with reference TRBV11-2 and TRBJ2-7, the CDR3 gives the full variable domain: EAGVAQSPRYKIIEKRQSVAFWCNPISGHATLYWYQQILGQGPKLLIQFQNNGVVDDSQLPKDRFSAERLKGVDSTLKIQPAKLEDSAVYLCASSFRLAGASSYEQYFGPGTRLTVT.

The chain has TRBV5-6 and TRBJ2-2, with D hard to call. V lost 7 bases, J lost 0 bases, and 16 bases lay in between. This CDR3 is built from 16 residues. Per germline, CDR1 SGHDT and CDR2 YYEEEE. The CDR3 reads CASAAYGWANTGELFF. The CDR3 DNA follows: TGTGCCAGCGCCGCTTACGGTTGGGCGAACACCGGGGAGCTGTTTTTT. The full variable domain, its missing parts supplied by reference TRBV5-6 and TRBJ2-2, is DAGVTQSPTHLIKTRGQQVTLRCSPKSGHDTVSWYQQALGQGPQFIFQYYEEEERQRGNFPDRFSGHQFPNYSSELNVNALLLGDSALYLCASAAYGWANTGELFFGEGSRLTVL.

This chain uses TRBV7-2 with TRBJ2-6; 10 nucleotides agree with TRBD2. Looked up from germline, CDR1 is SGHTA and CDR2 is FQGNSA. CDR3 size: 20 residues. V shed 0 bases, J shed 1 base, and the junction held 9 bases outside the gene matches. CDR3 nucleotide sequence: TGTGCCAGCAGCTTAGCTTGGCTAGCGGGAGAAGGGTCTGGGGCCAACGTCCTGACTTTC. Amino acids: CASSLAWLAGEGSGANVLTF. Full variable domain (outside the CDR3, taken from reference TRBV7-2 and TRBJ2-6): GAGVSQSPSNKVTEKGKDVELRCDPISGHTALYWYRQSLGQGLEFLIYFQGNSAPDKSGLPSDRFSAERTGGSVSTLTIQRTQQEDSAVYLCASSLAWLAGEGSGANVLTFGAGSRLTVL.

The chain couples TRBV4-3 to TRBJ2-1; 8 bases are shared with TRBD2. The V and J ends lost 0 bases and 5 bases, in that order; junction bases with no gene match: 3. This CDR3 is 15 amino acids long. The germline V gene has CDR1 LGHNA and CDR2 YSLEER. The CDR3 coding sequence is TGCGCCAGCAGCCAAGATGGCGGGGGGAACAATGAGCAGTTCTTC. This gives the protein CASSQDGGGNNEQFF.

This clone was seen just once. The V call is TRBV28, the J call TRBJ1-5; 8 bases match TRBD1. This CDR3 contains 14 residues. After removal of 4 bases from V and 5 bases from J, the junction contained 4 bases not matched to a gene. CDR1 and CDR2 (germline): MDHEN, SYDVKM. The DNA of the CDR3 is TGTGCCAGCAGTTCCCAACAGGGGGATCAGCCCCAGCATTTT. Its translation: CASSSQQGDQPQHF.

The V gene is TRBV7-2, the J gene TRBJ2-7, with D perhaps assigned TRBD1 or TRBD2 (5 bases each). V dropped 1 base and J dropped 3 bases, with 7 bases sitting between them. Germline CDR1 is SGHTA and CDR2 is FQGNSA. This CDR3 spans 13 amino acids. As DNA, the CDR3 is TGTGCCAGCAGCTTAGGGGACCACTACGAGCAGTACTTC. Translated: CASSLGDHYEQYF.

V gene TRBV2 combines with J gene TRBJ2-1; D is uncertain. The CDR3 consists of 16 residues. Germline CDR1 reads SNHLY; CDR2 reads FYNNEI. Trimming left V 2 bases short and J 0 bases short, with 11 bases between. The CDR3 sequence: CASSERVVGSYNEQFF. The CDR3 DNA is TGTGCCAGCAGTGAACGGGTCGTAGGCTCCTACAATGAGCAGTTCTTC.

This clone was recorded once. CDR3 residues: CASSTPLSAGNTEAFF. The DNA for the CDR3 is TGTGCCAGTAGTACCCCACTCAGTGCCGGGAACACTGAAGCTTTCTTT. J is TRBJ1-1 and V is TRBV19; D call uncertain. With 4 bases removed from V and 1 base from J, the gap between germline ends came to 16 bases. Looked up from germline, CDR1 is LNHDA and CDR2 is SQIVND (reference sequence). This CDR3 has 16 residues.

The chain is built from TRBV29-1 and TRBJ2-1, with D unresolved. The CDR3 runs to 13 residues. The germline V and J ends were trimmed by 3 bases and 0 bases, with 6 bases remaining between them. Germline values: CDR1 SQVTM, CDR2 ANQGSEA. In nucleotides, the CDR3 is TGCAGCGTTGATTTGAGCTCCTACAATGAGCAGTTCTTC. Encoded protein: CSVDLSSYNEQFF.

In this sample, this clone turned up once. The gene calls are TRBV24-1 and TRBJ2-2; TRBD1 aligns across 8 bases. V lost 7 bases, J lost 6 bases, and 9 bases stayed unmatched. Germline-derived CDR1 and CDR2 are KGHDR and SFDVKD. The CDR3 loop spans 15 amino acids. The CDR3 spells CATSPTGVLSGELFF. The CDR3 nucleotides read TGTGCCACCAGCCCGACAGGGGTTCTATCCGGGGAGCTGTTTTTT.

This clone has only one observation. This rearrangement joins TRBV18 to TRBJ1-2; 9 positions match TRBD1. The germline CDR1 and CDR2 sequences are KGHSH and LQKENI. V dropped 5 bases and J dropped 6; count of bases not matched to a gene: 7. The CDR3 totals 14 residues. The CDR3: CASSFQTGGDGYTF. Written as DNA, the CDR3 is TGTGCCAGCTCATTTCAGACAGGGGGAGATGGCTACACCTTC.

This CDR3 reads CASSFSLAGGHNTQYF. CDR3 coding DNA: TGTGCCAGCAGCTTCTCCCTAGCGGGAGGGCATAATACGCAGTATTTT. This chain links TRBV7-9 with TRBJ2-3; TRBD2 aligns across 12 bases. Germline V gene lookup returns CDR1 SEHNR and CDR2 FQNEAQ (reference sequence). V lost 3 bases, J lost 7 bases, and 8 bases stayed unmatched. This CDR3 has 16 amino acids.

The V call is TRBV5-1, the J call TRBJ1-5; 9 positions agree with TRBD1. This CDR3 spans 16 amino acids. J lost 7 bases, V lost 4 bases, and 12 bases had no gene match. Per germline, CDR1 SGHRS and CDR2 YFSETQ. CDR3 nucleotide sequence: TGCGCCAGCAGCCTTACAGGGGGCAAGGGGGAACAGCCCCAGCATTTT. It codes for CASSLTGGKGEQPQHF.

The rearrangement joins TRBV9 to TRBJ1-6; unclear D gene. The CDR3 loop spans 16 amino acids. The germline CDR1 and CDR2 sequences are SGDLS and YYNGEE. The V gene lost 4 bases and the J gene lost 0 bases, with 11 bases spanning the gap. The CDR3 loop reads CASSQDYSSYNSPLHF. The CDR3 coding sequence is TGTGCCAGCAGCCAGGACTATAGCTCCTATAATTCACCCCTCCACTTT.

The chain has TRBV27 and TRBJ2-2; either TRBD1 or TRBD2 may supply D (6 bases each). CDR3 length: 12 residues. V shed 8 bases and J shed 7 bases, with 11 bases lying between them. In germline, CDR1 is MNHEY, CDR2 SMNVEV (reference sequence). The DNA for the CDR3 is TGTGCCAGCCTACAGGGAGGCGGGGAGCTGTTTTTT. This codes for CASLQGGGELFF.

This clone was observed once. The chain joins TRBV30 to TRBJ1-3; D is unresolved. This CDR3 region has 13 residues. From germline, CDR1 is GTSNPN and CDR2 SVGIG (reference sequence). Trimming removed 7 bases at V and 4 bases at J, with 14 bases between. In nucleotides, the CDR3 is TGTGCCTCCGGCCAGCGTCAGGGAAACACCATATATTTT. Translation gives CASGQRQGNTIYF.

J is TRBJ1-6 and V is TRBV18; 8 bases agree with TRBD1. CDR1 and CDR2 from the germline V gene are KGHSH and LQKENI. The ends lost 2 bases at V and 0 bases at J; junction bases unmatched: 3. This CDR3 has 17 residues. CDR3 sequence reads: CASSPSDRGSYNSPLHF. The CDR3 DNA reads TGTGCCAGCTCACCATCAGACAGGGGCTCCTATAATTCACCCCTCCACTTT.

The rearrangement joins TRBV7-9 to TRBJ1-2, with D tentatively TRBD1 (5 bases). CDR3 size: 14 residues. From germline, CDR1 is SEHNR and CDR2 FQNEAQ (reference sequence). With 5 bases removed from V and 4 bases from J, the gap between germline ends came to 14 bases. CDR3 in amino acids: CASSRPGTSYGYTF. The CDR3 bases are TGTGCCAGCAGCCGACCCGGGACCTCCTATGGCTACACCTTC.

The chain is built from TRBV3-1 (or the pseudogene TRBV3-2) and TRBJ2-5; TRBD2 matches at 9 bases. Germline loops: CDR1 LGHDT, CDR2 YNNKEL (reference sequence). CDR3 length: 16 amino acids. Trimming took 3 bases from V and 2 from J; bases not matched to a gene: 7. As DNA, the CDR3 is TGTGCCAGCAGCCATTCTGGGACTAGCCGACAAGAGACCCAGTACTTC. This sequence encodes CASSHSGTSRQETQYF.